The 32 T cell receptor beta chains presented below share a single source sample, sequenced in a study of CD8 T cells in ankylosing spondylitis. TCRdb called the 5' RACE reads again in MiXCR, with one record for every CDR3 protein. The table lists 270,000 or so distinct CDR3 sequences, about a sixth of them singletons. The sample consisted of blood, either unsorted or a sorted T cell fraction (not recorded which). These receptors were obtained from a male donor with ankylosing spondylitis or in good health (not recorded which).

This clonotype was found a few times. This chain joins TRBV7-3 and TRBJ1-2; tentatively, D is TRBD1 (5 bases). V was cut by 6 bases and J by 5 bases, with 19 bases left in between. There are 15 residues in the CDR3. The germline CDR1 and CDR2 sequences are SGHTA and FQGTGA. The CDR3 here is CASSDNPVGGYGYTF. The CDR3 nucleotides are TGTGCCAGCAGTGATAACCCTGTCGGGGGGTATGGCTACACCTTC.

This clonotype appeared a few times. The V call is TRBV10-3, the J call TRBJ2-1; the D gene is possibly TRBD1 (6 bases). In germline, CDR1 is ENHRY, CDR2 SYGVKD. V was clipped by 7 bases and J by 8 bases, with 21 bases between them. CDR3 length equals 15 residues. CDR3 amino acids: CAINRRQGNLDEQFF. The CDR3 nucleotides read TGTGCCATCAACCGTAGGCAGGGGAACTTGGATGAGCAGTTCTTC.

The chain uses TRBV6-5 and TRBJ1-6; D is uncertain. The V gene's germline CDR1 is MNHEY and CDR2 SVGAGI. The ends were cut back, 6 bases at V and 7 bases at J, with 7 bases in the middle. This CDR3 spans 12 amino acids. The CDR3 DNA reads TGTGCCAGCAGCTATAGCAATTCACCCCTCCACTTT. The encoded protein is CASSYSNSPLHF.

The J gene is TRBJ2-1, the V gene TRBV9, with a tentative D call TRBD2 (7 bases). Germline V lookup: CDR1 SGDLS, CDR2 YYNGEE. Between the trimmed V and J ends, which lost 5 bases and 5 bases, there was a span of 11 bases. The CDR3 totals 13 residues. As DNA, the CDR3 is TGTGCCAGCAGAGGGGGGGCAAACAATGAGCAGTTCTTC. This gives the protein CASRGGANNEQFF. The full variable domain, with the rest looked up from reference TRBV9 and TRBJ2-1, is DSGVTQTPKHLITATGQRVTLRCSPRSGDLSVYWYQQSLDQGLQFLIQYYNGEERAKGNILERFSAQQFPDLHSELNLSSLELGDSALYFCASRGGANNEQFFGPGTRLTVL.

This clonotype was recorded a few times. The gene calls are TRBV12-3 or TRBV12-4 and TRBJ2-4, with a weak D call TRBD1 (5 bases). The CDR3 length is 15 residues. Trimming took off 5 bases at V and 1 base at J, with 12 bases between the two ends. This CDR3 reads CASSHGPGAKNIQYF. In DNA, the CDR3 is TGTGCCAGCAGTCACGGGCCAGGGGCCAAAAACATTCAGTACTTC.

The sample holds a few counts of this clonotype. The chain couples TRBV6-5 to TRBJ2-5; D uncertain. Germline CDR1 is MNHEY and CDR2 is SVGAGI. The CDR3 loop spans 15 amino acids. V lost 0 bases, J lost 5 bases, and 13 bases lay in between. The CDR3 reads CASSYSNGEVETQYF. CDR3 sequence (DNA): TGTGCCAGCAGTTACTCGAACGGTGAGGTGGAGACCCAGTACTTC.

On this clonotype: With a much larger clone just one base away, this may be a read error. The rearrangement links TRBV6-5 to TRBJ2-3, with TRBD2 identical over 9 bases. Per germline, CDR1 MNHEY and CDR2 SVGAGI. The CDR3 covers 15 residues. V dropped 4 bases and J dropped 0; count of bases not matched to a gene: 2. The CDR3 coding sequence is TGTGCCAGCAGTTTTGCGGGAGGGAGCACAGATACGCAGTATTTT. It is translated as CASSFAGGSTDTQYF.

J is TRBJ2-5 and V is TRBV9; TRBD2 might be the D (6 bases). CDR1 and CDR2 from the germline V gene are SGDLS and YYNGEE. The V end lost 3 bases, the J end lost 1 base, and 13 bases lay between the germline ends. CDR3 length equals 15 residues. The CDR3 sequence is CASSASGLPQETQYF. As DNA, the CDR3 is TGTGCCAGCAGCGCATCGGGACTTCCCCAAGAGACCCAGTACTTC.

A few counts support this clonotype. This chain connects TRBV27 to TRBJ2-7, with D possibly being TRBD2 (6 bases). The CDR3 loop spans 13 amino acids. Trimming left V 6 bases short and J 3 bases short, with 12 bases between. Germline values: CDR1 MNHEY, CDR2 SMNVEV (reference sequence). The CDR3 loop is CASSSGLIYEQYF. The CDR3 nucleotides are TGTGCCAGCAGCTCGGGACTTATCTACGAGCAGTACTTC.

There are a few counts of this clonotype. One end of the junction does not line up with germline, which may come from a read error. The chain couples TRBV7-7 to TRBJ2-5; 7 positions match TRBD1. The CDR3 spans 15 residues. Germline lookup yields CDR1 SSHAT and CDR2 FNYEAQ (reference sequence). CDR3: CASSLRDRRQETQYF. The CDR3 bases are TGTGCTAGCAGCCTCCGGGACAGAAGGCAGGAGACCCAGTACTTC.

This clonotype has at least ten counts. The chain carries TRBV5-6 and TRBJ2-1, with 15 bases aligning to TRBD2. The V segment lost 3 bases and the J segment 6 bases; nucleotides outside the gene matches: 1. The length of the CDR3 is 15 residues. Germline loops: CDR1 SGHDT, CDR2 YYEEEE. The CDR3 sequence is CASSWGLAGGNEQFF. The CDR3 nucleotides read TGTGCCAGCAGCTGGGGACTAGCGGGAGGCAATGAGCAGTTCTTC.

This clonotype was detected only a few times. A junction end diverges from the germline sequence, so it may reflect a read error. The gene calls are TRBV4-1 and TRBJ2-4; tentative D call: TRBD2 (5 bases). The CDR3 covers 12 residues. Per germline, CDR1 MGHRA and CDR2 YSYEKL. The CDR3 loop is CASSQDDLAPAF. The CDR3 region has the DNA TGCGCCAGCAGCCAAGATGACCTAGCTCCAGCCTTC.

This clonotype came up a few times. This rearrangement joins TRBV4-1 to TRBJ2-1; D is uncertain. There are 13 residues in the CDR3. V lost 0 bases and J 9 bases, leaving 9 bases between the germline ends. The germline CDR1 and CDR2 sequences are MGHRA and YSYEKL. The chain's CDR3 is CASSQDSHSEQFF. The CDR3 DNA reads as TGCGCCAGCAGCCAAGACTCACATAGTGAGCAGTTCTTC.

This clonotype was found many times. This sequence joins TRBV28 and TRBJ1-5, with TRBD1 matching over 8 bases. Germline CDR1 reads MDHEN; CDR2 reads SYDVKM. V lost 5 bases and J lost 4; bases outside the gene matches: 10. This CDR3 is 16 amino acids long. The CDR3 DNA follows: TGTGCCAGCAGTCCCACCCCCAGACAGGGGAATCAGCCCCAGCATTTT. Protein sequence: CASSPTPRQGNQPQHF. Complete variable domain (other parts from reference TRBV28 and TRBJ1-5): DVKVTQSSRYLVKRTGEKVFLECVQDMDHENMFWYRQDPGLGLRLIYFSYDVKMKEKGDIPEGYSVSREKKERFSLILESASTNQTSMYLCASSPTPRQGNQPQHFGDGTRLSIL.

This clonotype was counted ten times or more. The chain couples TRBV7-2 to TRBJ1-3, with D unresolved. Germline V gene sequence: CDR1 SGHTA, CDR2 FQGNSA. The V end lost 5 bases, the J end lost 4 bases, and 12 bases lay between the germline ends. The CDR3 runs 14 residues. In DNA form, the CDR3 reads TGTGCCAGCAGCCCCGGAGTTAGCGGAAACACCATATATTTT. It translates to CASSPGVSGNTIYF.

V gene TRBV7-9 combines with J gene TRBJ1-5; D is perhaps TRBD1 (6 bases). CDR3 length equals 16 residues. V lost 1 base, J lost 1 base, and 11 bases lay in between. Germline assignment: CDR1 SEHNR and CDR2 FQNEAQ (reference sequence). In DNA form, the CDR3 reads TGTGCCAGCAGCTTAGTGGGGCAGGGGAGCAATCAGCCCCAGCATTTT. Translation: CASSLVGQGSNQPQHF.

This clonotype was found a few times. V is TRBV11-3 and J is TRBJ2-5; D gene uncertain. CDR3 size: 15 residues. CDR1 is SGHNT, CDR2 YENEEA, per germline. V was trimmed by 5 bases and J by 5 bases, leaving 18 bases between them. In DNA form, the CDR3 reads TGTGCCAGCAGCCATCCCCAGGATAAAGGGGAGACCCAGTACTTC. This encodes CASSHPQDKGETQYF.

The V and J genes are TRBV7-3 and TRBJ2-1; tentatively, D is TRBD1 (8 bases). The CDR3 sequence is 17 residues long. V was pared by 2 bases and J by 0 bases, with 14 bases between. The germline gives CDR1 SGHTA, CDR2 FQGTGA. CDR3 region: CASSLVQGGSSYNEQFF. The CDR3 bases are TGTGCCAGCAGCTTAGTACAGGGGGGGAGCTCCTACAATGAGCAGTTCTTC.

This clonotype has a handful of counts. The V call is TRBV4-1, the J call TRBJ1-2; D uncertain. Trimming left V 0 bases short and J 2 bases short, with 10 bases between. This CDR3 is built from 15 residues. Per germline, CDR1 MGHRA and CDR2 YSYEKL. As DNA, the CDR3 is TGCGCCAGCAGCCAAGACGGCGGAGGGAACTATGGCTACACCTTC. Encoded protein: CASSQDGGGNYGYTF.

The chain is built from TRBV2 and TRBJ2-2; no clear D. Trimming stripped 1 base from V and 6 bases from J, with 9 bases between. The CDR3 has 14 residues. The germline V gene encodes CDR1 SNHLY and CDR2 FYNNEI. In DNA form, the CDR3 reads TGTGCCAGCAGTGAAGACATTTCACCCGGGGAGCTGTTTTTT. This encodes CASSEDISPGELFF. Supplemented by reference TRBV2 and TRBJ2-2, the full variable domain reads EPEVTQTPSHQVTQMGQEVILRCVPISNHLYFYWYRQILGQKVEFLVSFYNNEISEKSEIFDDQFSVERPDGSNFTLKIRSTKLEDSAMYFCASSEDISPGELFFGEGSRLTVL.

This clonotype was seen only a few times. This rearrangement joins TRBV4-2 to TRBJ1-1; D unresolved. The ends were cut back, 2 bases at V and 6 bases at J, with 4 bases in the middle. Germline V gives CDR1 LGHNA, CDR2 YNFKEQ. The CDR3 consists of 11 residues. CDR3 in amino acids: CASSQYSEAFF. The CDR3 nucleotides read TGTGCCAGCAGCCAATACTCTGAAGCTTTCTTT.

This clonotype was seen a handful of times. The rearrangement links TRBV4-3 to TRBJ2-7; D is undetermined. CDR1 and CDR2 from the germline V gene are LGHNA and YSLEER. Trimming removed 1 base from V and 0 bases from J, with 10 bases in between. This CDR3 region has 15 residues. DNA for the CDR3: TGCGCCAGCAGCCAAGCCCCCGAAAACTCCTACGAGCAGTACTTC. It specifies CASSQAPENSYEQYF.

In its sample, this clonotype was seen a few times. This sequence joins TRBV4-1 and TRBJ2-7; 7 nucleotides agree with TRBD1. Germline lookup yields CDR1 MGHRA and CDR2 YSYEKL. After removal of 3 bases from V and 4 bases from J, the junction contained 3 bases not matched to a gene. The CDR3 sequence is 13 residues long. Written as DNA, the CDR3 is TGCGCCAGCAGCCACCGACAGGGATACGAGCAGTACTTC. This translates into CASSHRQGYEQYF.

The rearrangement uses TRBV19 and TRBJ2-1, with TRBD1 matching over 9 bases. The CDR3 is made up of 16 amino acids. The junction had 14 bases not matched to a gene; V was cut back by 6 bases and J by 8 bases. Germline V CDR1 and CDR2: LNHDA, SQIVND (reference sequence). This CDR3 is CASRRGIGQGFDEQFF. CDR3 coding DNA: TGTGCCAGTAGAAGGGGGATCGGACAGGGGTTCGATGAGCAGTTCTTC.

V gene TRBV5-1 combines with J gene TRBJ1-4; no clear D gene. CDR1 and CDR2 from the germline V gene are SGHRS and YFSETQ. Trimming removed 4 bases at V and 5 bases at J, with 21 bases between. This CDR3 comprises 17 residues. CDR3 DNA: TGCGCCAGCAGCAAAGAAACTCCGTGGGTGGGGAATGAAAAACTGTTTTTT. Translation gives CASSKETPWVGNEKLFF.

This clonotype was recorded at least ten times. The CDR3 bases are TGCAGTGCTGGGACAGATCCCGGCTACGAGCAGTACTTC. The encoded protein is CSAGTDPGYEQYF. The genes are TRBV20-1 and TRBJ2-7; 7 bases align to TRBD1. V dropped 5 bases and J dropped 3; count of bases not matched to a gene: 7. There are 13 residues in the CDR3. Germline CDR1 is DFQATT and CDR2 is SNEGSKA (reference sequence).

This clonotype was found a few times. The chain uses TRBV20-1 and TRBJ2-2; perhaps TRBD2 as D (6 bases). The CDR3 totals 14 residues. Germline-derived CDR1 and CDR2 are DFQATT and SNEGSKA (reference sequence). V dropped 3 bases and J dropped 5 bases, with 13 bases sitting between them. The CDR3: CSARKRVNTGELFF. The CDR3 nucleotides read TGCAGTGCTAGGAAGCGGGTTAATACCGGGGAGCTGTTTTTT.

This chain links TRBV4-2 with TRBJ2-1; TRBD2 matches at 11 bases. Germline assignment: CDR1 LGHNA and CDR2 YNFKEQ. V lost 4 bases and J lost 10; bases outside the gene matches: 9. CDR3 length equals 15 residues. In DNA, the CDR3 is TGTGCCAGCAGCCCGGGACTAGCGGTCTTAGGGGAGCAGTTCTTC. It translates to CASSPGLAVLGEQFF.

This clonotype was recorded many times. The CDR3 loop is CSARDLKLALHEQFF. The CDR3 DNA follows: TGCAGTGCTAGAGATCTTAAGCTAGCTCTCCATGAGCAGTTCTTC. V gene TRBV20-1 combines with J gene TRBJ2-1, with D possibly TRBD2 on 5 matching bases. The germline V and J ends were trimmed by 0 bases and 8 bases, with 17 bases remaining between them. Germline CDR1 is DFQATT and CDR2 is SNEGSKA (reference sequence). The CDR3 is made up of 15 amino acids.

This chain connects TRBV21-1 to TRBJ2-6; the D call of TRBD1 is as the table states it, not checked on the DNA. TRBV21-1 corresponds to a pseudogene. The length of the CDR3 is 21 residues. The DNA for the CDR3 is TGTGCCAGCAGCGTCACGTGGGTCTATCGGGACAGGGGCTCTGGGGCCAACGTCCTGACTTTC. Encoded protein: CASSVTWVYRDRGSGANVLTF.

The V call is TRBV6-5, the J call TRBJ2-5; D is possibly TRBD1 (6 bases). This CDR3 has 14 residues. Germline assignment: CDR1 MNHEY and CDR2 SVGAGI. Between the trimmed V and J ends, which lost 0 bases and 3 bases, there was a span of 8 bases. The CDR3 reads CASSYSPGEETQYF. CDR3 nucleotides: TGTGCCAGCAGTTACTCGCCAGGGGAAGAGACCCAGTACTTC.

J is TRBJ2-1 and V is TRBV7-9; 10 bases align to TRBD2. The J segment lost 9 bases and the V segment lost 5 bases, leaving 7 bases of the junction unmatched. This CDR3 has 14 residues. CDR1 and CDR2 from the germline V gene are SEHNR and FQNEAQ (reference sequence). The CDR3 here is CASSGALAGVEQFF. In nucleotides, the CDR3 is TGTGCCAGCAGCGGGGCGCTAGCGGGAGTTGAGCAGTTCTTC.